The source of this T cell receptor (beta chain) is a study of CD8 T cells in ankylosing spondylitis (dated by TCRdb to between 2016 and 2019). Concerning the study at large: The study profiled T cell receptor beta repertoires in healthy donors and ankylosing spondylitis patients to find disease-linked TCR variants. Peripheral blood samples were taken, and synovial fluid was additionally collected from ankylosing spondylitis patients. The whole study cohort included 108 healthy donors and 25 ankylosing spondylitis patients. The paper's findings and limits, for the study overall: Some motif variants had previously been reported in the synovial fluid and blood of reactive arthritis patients, which suggests shared mechanisms of disease initiation. According to the report, matched synovial fluid samples from ankylosing spondylitis patients were significantly enriched for the disease-linked clones. Blood from ankylosing spondylitis patients appeared to be characterized by a TCR beta motif composed of eight or nine highly homologous amino acid variants. In peripheral blood, the disease-linked clones were found at relatively low frequencies and had a CD8+ phenotype.

TCRdb lists the instrument as Illumina HiSeq 2500. Quantitative 5'-RACE with molecular barcodes was the method used to prepare the TCR beta libraries. On the authors' methods: To identify disease-linked TCR variants, a new computational method was used, one built on a probabilistic model of VDJ rearrangement. TCRdb trimmed the raw reads at Q25, called clones with MiXCR and kept productive beta chains. Identical CDR3 proteins give one entry, which carries the most common genes and DNA. The authors' filters were not applied to this entry. The sample table contains fewer than 450,000 distinct CDR3 sequences; only one count was recorded for roughly 17% of them. The ten largest make up approximately 1% of the sample. The CDR3 measures 14 amino acids from cysteine to phenylalanine. The DNA shown is the 42-base CDR3, in frame from base 1. V is pared back by 11 bases and J by 1 base, with 15 bases lying between the germline termini.

With regard to this clonotype: This clone's antigen is unknown. It has no much larger one-base neighbor in the sample; base qualities were not kept.

The V gene is TRBV12-3 or TRBV12-4 and the J gene is TRBJ2-1, and TRBD1 may be the D gene, going by 6 matching bases. The sample consisted of blood, either unsorted or a sorted T cell fraction (not recorded which). The clonotype originates from a male donor with ankylosing spondylitis. The CDR3 here reads CASSWGLSYNEQFF. The DNA reads TGTGCCTCCTCTTGGGGGCTTTCCTACAATGAGCAGTTCTTC.